Listed here are 13 T cell receptor beta chains from one sample, sequenced in a study of long-term antiretroviral therapy in people with HIV. Assay version v3.0 of immunoSEQ was used, and it was run at survey level. Libraries were prepared by immunoSEQ multiplex PCR; TCRdb keeps only in-frame clonotypes and omits some of them. The top ten clones hold approximately 7.7% of a sample with about 21,000 clones, approximately 88% of them seen once. The source was unsorted PBMCs, collected 0.9 years after starting antiretroviral therapy. Source of these receptors: a man between 18 and 35 years old with HIV.

This chain connects TRBV7-8 to TRBJ1-1, with TRBD1 as a possible D gene (5 bases). Trimming took 2 bases from V and 1 from J, leaving 11 bases between them. Germline loops: CDR1 SGHVS, CDR2 FQNEAQ. The CDR3 sequence is 15 residues long. CDR3 amino acids: CASSLRRGKNTEAFF. The CDR3, as DNA: TGTGCCAGCAGCTTAAGGCGGGGGAAGAACACTGAAGCTTTCTTT.

The rearrangement uses TRBV28 and TRBJ1-1; D call uncertain. The CDR3 consists of 13 residues. Trimming left V 3 bases short and J 4 bases short, with 9 bases between. Germline V CDR1 and CDR2: MDHEN, SYDVKM. CDR3 amino acids: CASSFSAGTEAFF. The CDR3 bases are TGTGCCAGCAGTTTTTCAGCGGGCACTGAAGCTTTCTTT. Full variable domain (outside the CDR3, taken from reference TRBV28 and TRBJ1-1): DVKVTQSSRYLVKRTGEKVFLECVQDMDHENMFWYRQDPGLGLRLIYFSYDVKMKEKGDIPEGYSVSREKKERFSLILESASTNQTSMYLCASSFSAGTEAFFGQGTRLTVV.

The chain has TRBV11-2 and TRBJ2-5; no definite D call. This CDR3 region has 13 residues. The V gene lost 3 bases and the J gene lost 0 bases, with 5 bases spanning the gap. Germline V gene data show CDR1 as SGHAT and CDR2 as FQNNGV. In nucleotides, the CDR3 is TGTGCCAGCAGCTTTTCTAACCAAGAGACCCAGTACTTC. It yields the protein CASSFSNQETQYF.

This clone has only one observation. The CDR3, as DNA: TGTGCCAGCAGCTTAGGCCCGGGAGGCTACACCTTC. Its translation: CASSLGPGGYTF. The chain has TRBV11-2 and TRBJ1-2; the D is unclear. This CDR3 region has 12 residues. The germline CDR1 and CDR2 sequences are SGHAT and FQNNGV. V lost 1 base, J lost 8 bases, and 8 bases lay in between.

V usage is TRBV6-5 and J usage is TRBJ1-5; weak D call: TRBD1 (5 bases). The germline CDR1 and CDR2 sequences are MNHEY and SVGAGI. V shed 3 bases and J shed 5 bases, with 14 bases lying between them. The CDR3 contains 15 residues. CDR3 in DNA: TGTGCCAGCAGTTATTCGGGGGGAAGAGATCAGCCCCAGCATTTT. It yields the protein CASSYSGGRDQPQHF.

This clone was found a few times. The chain carries TRBV7-6 and TRBJ2-1; maybe TRBD1 (6 bases). Germline V CDR1 and CDR2: SGHVS, FNYEAQ. V lost 3 bases and J lost 13, with 10 bases in between. The CDR3 extends over 11 amino acids. The chain's CDR3 is CASSFSGAQFF. CDR3 DNA sequence: TGTGCCAGCAGCTTTTCAGGGGCTCAGTTCTTC.

Only one count was recorded for this clone. The chain is built from TRBV5-6 and TRBJ1-3, with D uncertain. The CDR3 consists of 15 residues. The V gene's germline CDR1 is SGHDT and CDR2 YYEEEE. Trimming removed 4 bases at V and 2 bases at J, with 13 bases between. DNA for the CDR3: TGTGCCAGCAGCCTCGAAGTAGGCGCTGGAAACACCATATATTTT. Protein: CASSLEVGAGNTIYF.

This clone was counted a few times. This chain joins TRBV11-2 and TRBJ1-6; D is perhaps TRBD1 (5 bases). The V gene lost 6 bases and the J gene lost 11 bases, with 14 bases spanning the gap. CDR1 and CDR2 from the germline V gene are SGHAT and FQNNGV. CDR3 length: 13 amino acids. CDR3 in amino acids: CASRLTQGTPLHF. CDR3 DNA sequence: TGTGCCAGCAGATTAACTCAGGGTACACCCCTCCACTTT.

This sequence joins TRBV5-5 and TRBJ2-3; D is uncertain. CDR1 and CDR2 from the germline V gene are SGHKS and YYEKEE (reference sequence). V dropped 0 bases and J dropped 0 bases, with 14 bases sitting between them. CDR3 length: 17 residues. CDR3 DNA: TGTGCCAGCAGCTTGGGGAGAGGCCCCCGAAGCACAGATACGCAGTATTTT. This codes for CASSLGRGPRSTDTQYF.

The rearrangement uses TRBV7-9 and TRBJ2-5; 8 positions agree with TRBD2. Germline lookup yields CDR1 SEHNR and CDR2 FQNEAQ (reference sequence). V gave up 6 bases and J gave up 5 bases; unmatched junction bases: 11. The CDR3 has 15 residues. CDR3 coding DNA: TGTGCCAGCAGGCCCTTGACGGGGGGGCCGGAGACCCAGTACTTC. Amino acids: CASRPLTGGPETQYF.

The chain combines TRBV19 with TRBJ1-2, with D possibly matching TRBD1 (6 bases). Germline V CDR1 and CDR2: LNHDA, SQIVND (reference sequence). This CDR3 has 14 amino acids. V was pared by 5 bases and J by 4 bases, with 14 bases between. The CDR3 loop is CASSSGTSAYGYTF. Written as DNA, the CDR3 is TGTGCCAGTAGTTCCGGGACATCGGCCTATGGCTACACCTTC.

The chain combines TRBV2 with TRBJ1-2, with unresolved D. Germline assignment: CDR1 SNHLY and CDR2 FYNNEI. V was trimmed by 11 bases and J by 3 bases, leaving 13 bases between them. The CDR3 consists of 12 residues. The CDR3 here is CAFDTAHYGYTF. As DNA, the CDR3 is TGTGCCTTCGATACGGCTCACTATGGCTACACCTTC.

The chain recombines TRBV12-5 with TRBJ1-1, with no clear D. V was clipped by 1 base and J by 4 bases, with 10 bases between them. The CDR3 length is 14 residues. Germline lookup yields CDR1 LGHNT and CDR2 FRNRAP. The CDR3 sequence: CASGLGLPGTEAFF. The CDR3 coding sequence is TGTGCTAGTGGTTTGGGACTGCCGGGCACTGAAGCTTTCTTT.